The clone carrying this T cell receptor beta chain was found many times. No antigen is known for it. Germline trimming cut 1 base from V and 0 bases from J; bases unmatched to any gene: 13. Germline CDR1 SGHTA, CDR2 FQGTGA. This CDR3 comprises 20 residues. Study processing details: Differences in CDR3 between clinicopathological groups were drawn on to build a classifier intended to discriminate distant-metastatic papillary thyroid cancer patients. MiXCR was used by TCRdb to re-call the PCR reads. For this entry, the V and J calls and clone size follow TCRdb and not the study's own pipeline. In the table there are approximately 58,000 clones, approximately 22% of which are singletons. These data originate in a study of metastatic and nonmetastatic thyroid tumors. As for the study in general: Repertoires from blood and tumor or nodule tissue of malignant and benign thyroid patients were compared.

Every patient underwent thyroid surgery untreated. The study, taken as a whole, reports: In both blood and tumor samples, TCR beta diversity was reported significantly higher for malignant than benign nodules.

Material for sequencing was blood. The chain is built from TRBV7-3 and TRBJ2-1; 9 bases map to TRBD1. The sequence came from a female donor with papillary thyroid cancer or a benign thyroid nodule (not recorded which). Some clones in this sample may be carry-over from other donors' samples. As DNA, the CDR3 is TGTGCCAGCAGCTTAAGCGGGACAGGGCATTACCTAAGCTCCTACAATGAGCAGTTCTTC. It yields the protein CASSLSGTGHYLSSYNEQFF.